Below are 14 T cell receptor beta chains sequenced from a single sample in a study of T cells in Graves' hyperthyroidism and ophthalmopathy. What was amplified from RNA transcripts were TCR beta CDR3 regions. Carried out on the TCR CDR3, a first-round RT-PCR used the HTBI primer set. A single record per CDR3 protein comes from TCRdb applying MiXCR to the multiplex PCR reads. The profile shows around 600,000 distinct CDR3 sequences, 16% of them singletons. The sample taken for sequencing was blood. These TCRs come from a woman aged 40 to 50 with Graves' ophthalmopathy.

A few counts support this clonotype. The chain joins TRBV6-5 to TRBJ1-5; perhaps TRBD1 as D (6 bases). Germline V CDR1 and CDR2: MNHEY, SVGAGI. The CDR3 is 15 residues long. Trimming removed 0 bases at V and 7 bases at J, with 13 bases between. The CDR3 loop is CASSYSYGGAQPQHF. CDR3 nucleotides: TGTGCCAGCAGTTACTCATATGGGGGGGCGCAGCCCCAGCATTTT.

This clonotype was seen at least ten times. This sequence joins TRBV12-3 or TRBV12-4 and TRBJ2-5; D possibly matches TRBD1 or TRBD2 (5 bases each). The CDR3 is 14 amino acids. Deletions cut 7 bases from V and 5 bases from J, with 17 bases between. CDR3: CASTFLGVGETQYF. The DNA for the CDR3 is TGTGCCAGCACCTTTTTGGGGGTCGGGGAGACCCAGTACTTC.

This clonotype was seen many times. This chain uses TRBV11-2 with TRBJ2-1; 12 nucleotides match TRBD2. The CDR3 extends over 16 amino acids. Germline assignment: CDR1 SGHAT and CDR2 FQNNGV. Trimming took 6 bases from V and 4 from J; bases not matched to a gene: 7. The CDR3 DNA reads as TGTGCCAGCAGAGACGGGACTAGCGGGTTATACAATGAGCAGTTCTTC. Its translation: CASRDGTSGLYNEQFF.

In its sample, this clonotype was seen many times. The chain links TRBV2 to TRBJ2-5; D is ambiguous. V was cut by 8 bases and J by 0 bases, with 10 bases left in between. Germline assignment: CDR1 SNHLY and CDR2 FYNNEI. The CDR3 contains 13 residues. The CDR3 DNA sequence: TGTGCCAGCTCCCCGGGCTACCAAGAGACCCAGTACTTC. It specifies CASSPGYQETQYF.

This chain links TRBV5-1 with TRBJ2-7; 7 nucleotides match TRBD2. CDR3 length: 14 residues. CDR1 and CDR2 from the germline V gene are SGHRS and YFSETQ. The V and J ends lost 9 bases and 5 bases, in that order; junction bases with no gene match: 14. As DNA, the CDR3 is TGCGCCATCACCCGCGCGGGGGATTTCGACGAGCAGTACTTC. It specifies CAITRAGDFDEQYF.

On this clonotype: The junction differs from germline at one of its ends, possibly a read error. The chain recombines TRBV10-3 with TRBJ2-2, with TRBD2 matching 7 bases. The CDR3 totals 14 residues. Germline V lookup: CDR1 ENHRY, CDR2 SYGVKD. CDR3 protein: CAIGRGRNSGELFF. The CDR3 nucleotides are TGTGCCATCGGGAGGGGCAGGAACTCCGGGGAGCTGTTTTTT.

A few counts support this clonotype. The V and J genes are TRBV12-3 or TRBV12-4 and TRBJ1-4; D uncertain. The CDR3 runs 15 residues. V lost 5 bases and J 5 bases, leaving 15 bases between the germline ends. The CDR3: CASSPNTKGNEKLFF. The CDR3 DNA sequence: TGTGCCAGCAGTCCTAACACAAAAGGGAATGAAAAACTGTTTTTT.

This clonotype was found many times. This sequence joins TRBV3-1 and TRBJ1-1, with 7 positions matching TRBD1. Germline V gives CDR1 LGHDT, CDR2 YNNKEL (reference sequence). This CDR3 is 15 amino acids long. V lost 3 bases, J lost 1 base, and 5 bases stayed unmatched. CDR3 residues: CASSHTGEGNTEAFF. As DNA, the CDR3 is TGTGCCAGCAGCCATACAGGGGAGGGGAACACTGAAGCTTTCTTT.

This clonotype was seen only a few times. The chain employs TRBV10-2 and TRBJ2-1; no clear D gene. This CDR3 is built from 15 residues. V lost 1 base to trimming and J lost 6 bases, with 13 bases between them. Looked up from germline, CDR1 is WSHSY and CDR2 is SAAADI. CDR3: CASSELASWFNEQFF. The CDR3 coding sequence is TGCGCCAGCAGTGAGTTAGCCTCCTGGTTCAATGAGCAGTTCTTC.

This rearrangement joins TRBV20-1 to TRBJ2-7, with 9 bases that match TRBD1. The CDR3 length is 14 residues. Looked up from germline, CDR1 is DFQATT and CDR2 is SNEGSKA (reference sequence). Germline trimming cut 3 bases from V and 4 bases from J; bases unmatched to any gene: 7. The CDR3 spells CSASQGDREYEQYF. CDR3 coding DNA: TGCAGTGCTAGCCAGGGGGACAGGGAATACGAGCAGTACTTC.

This clonotype was seen many times. This chain connects TRBV2 to TRBJ2-3, with D maybe TRBD2 (5 bases). V lost 11 bases and J lost 5, with 14 bases in between. CDR3 size: 12 residues. Germline CDR1 and CDR2: SNHLY and FYNNEI. CDR3 bases: TGTGCCGTTGGGCTAGCTGGAGATACGCAGTATTTT. As protein: CAVGLAGDTQYF.

The sample holds a few counts of this clonotype. The chain has TRBV2 and TRBJ1-4; a possible D gene is TRBD1 (5 bases). CDR3 length: 13 amino acids. V was pared by 11 bases and J by 5 bases, with 15 bases between. Germline V CDR1 and CDR2: SNHLY, FYNNEI. The CDR3 DNA sequence: TGTGCCGGACAACCCAGGGAGAATGAAAAACTGTTTTTT. This translates into CAGQPRENEKLFF.

There are many counts of this clonotype. The chain combines TRBV5-1 with TRBJ2-7, with unresolved D. The germline CDR1 and CDR2 sequences are SGHRS and YFSETQ. This CDR3 region has 14 residues. V was clipped by 4 bases and J by 2 bases, with 13 bases between them. CDR3 amino acids: CASSPRQRTYEQYF. The CDR3 region has the DNA TGCGCCAGCAGCCCACGGCAGCGAACCTACGAGCAGTACTTC.

This clonotype was counted ten times or more. The V gene is TRBV27, the J gene TRBJ1-5; D gene unclear. Germline V gives CDR1 MNHEY, CDR2 SMNVEV (reference sequence). The CDR3 has 11 residues. V lost 5 bases, J lost 11 bases, and 10 bases lay in between. CDR3 coding DNA: TGTGCCAGCAGTGGCTCCCACGCCCAGCATTTT. This gives the protein CASSGSHAQHF.